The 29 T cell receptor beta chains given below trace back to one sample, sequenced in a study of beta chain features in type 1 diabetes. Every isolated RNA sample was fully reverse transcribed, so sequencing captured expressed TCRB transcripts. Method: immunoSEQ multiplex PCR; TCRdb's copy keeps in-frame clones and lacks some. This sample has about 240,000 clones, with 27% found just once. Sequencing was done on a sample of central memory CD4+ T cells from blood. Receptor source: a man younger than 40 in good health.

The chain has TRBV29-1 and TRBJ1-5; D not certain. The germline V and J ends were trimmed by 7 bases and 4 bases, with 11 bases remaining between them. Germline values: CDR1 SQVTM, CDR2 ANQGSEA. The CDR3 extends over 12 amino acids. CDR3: CSGGNLNQPQHF. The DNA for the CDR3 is TGCAGCGGCGGGAACCTTAATCAGCCCCAGCATTTT.

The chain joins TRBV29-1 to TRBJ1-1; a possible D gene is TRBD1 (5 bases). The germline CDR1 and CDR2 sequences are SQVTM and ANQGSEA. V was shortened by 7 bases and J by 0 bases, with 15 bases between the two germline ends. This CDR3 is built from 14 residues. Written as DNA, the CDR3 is TGCAGCGGGCTGTCCGGGACCGTGAACACTGAAGCTTTCTTT. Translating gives CSGLSGTVNTEAFF.

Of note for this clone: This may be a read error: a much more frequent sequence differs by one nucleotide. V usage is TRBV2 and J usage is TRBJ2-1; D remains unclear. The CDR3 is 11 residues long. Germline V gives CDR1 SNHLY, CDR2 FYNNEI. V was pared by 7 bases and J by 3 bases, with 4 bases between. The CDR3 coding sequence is TGTGCCAGCAATAACTACAATGAGCAGTTCTTC. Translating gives CASNNYNEQFF.

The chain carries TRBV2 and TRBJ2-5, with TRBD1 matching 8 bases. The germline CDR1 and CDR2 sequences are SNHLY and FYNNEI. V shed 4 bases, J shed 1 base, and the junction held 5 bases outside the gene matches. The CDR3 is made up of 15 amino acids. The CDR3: CASSGGTGSQETQYF. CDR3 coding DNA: TGTGCCAGCAGTGGCGGGACAGGCTCCCAAGAGACCCAGTACTTC.

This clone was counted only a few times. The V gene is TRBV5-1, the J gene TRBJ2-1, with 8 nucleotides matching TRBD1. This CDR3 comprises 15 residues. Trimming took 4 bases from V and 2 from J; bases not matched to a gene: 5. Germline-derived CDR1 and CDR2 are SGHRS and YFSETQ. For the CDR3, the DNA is TGCGCCAGCAGCCTCGGGACAGGTGCCTACAATGAGCAGTTCTTC. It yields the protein CASSLGTGAYNEQFF.

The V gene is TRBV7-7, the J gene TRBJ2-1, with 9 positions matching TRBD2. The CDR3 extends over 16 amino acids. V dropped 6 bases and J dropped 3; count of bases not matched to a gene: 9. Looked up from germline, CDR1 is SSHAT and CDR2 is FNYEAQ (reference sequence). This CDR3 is CASSLGSSGNYNEQFF. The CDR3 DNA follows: TGTGCCAGCAGTCTAGGATCTAGCGGGAACTACAATGAGCAGTTCTTC.

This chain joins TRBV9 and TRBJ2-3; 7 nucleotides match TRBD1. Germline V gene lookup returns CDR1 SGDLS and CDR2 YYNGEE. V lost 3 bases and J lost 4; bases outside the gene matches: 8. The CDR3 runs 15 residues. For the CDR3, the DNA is TGTGCCAGCAGCGATCGCTCAGGGGGTTCAGATACGCAGTATTTT. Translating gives CASSDRSGGSDTQYF.

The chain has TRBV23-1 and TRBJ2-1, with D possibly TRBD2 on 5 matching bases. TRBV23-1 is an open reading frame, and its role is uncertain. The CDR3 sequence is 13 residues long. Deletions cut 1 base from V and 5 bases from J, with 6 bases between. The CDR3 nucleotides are TGCGCCAGCAGTCAATGGGGAGACAATGAGCAGTTCTTC. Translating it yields CASSQWGDNEQFF.

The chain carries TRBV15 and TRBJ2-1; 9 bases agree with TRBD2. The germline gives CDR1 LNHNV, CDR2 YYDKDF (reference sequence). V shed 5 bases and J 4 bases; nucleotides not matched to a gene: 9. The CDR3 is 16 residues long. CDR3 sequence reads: CATSRLLAGLYNEQFF. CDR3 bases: TGTGCCACCAGCCGTCTCCTAGCGGGACTTTACAATGAGCAGTTCTTC.

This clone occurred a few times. CDR3 sequence: CATSREGGVEYTF. The CDR3 region has the DNA TGTGCCACCAGCAGAGAGGGGGGCGTTGAGTACACCTTC. The V gene is TRBV15, the J gene TRBJ1-2, with D possibly matching TRBD1 (6 bases). The CDR3 consists of 13 residues. V lost 0 bases to trimming and J lost 11 bases, with 13 bases between them. Germline V gene data show CDR1 as LNHNV and CDR2 as YYDKDF (reference sequence). Looking up the rest from reference TRBV15 and TRBJ1-2 gives the full variable domain: DAMVIQNPRYQVTQFGKPVTLSCSQTLNHNVMYWYQQKSSQAPKLLFHYYDKDFNNEADTPDNFQSRRPNTSFCFLDIRSPGLGDTAMYLCATSREGGVEYTFGSGTRLTVV.

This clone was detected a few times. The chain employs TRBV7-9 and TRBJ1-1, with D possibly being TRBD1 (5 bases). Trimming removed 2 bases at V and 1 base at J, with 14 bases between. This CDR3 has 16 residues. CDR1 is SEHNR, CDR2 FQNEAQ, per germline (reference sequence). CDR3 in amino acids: CASSLTAGLTNTEAFF. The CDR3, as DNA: TGTGCCAGCAGCTTAACTGCAGGGTTAACGAACACTGAAGCTTTCTTT.

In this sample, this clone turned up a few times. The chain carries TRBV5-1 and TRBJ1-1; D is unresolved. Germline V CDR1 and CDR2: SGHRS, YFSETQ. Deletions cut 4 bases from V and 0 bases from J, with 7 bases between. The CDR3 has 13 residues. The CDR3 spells CASSPGMNTEAFF. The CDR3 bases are TGCGCCAGCAGCCCGGGTATGAACACTGAAGCTTTCTTT.

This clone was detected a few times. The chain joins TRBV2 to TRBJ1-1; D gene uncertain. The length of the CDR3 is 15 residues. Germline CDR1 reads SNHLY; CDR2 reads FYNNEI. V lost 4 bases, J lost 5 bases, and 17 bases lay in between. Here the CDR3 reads CASSVSRGVGTEAFF. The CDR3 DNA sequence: TGTGCCAGCAGTGTATCTCGGGGAGTTGGTACTGAAGCTTTCTTT.

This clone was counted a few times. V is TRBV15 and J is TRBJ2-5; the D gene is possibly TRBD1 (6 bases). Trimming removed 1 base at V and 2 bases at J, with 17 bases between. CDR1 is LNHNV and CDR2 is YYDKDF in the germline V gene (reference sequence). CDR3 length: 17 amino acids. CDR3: CATSRGCGLGQQETQYF. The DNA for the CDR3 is TGTGCCACCAGCAGAGGGTGCGGTCTCGGACAGCAAGAGACCCAGTACTTC.

CDR3 region: CATQPGGTDTQYF. CDR3 DNA sequence: TGTGCCACTCAGCCAGGGGGCACAGATACGCAGTATTTT. The chain combines TRBV19 with TRBJ2-3; maybe TRBD1 (6 bases). This CDR3 comprises 13 residues. V was trimmed by 10 bases and J by 1 base, leaving 12 bases between them. Germline values: CDR1 LNHDA, CDR2 SQIVND (reference sequence).

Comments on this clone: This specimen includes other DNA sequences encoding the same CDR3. CDR3 in DNA: TGTGCCATCAGTGATGGGTACGAGCAGTACTTC. It yields the protein CAISDGYEQYF. The chain has TRBV10-3 and TRBJ2-7, with unresolved D. The germline CDR1 and CDR2 sequences are ENHRY and SYGVKD. The CDR3 consists of 11 residues. Trimming left V 3 bases short and J 4 bases short, with 4 bases between.

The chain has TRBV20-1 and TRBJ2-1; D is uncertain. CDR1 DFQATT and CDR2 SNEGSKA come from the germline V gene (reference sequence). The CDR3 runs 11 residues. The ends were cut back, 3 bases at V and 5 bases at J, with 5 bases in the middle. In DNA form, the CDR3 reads TGCAGTGCTAGGGCCGACAATGAGCAGTTCTTC. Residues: CSARADNEQFF.

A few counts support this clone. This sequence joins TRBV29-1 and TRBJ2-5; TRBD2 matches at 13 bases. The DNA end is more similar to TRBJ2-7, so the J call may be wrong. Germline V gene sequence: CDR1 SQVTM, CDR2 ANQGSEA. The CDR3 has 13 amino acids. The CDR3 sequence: CSVLAGGPYEQYF. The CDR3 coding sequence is TGCAGCGTACTAGCGGGGGGGCCCTACGAGCAGTACTTC.

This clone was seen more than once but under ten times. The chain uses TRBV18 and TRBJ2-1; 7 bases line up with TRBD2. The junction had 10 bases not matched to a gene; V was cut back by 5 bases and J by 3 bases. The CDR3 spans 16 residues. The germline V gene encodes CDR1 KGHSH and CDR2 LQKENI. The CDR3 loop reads CASSARGGGDYNEQFF. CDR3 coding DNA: TGTGCCAGCTCAGCCAGAGGCGGGGGAGACTACAATGAGCAGTTCTTC.

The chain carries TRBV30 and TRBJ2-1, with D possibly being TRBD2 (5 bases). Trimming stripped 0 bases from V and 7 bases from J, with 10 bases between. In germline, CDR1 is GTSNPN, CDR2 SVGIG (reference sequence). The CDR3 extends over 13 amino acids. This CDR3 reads CAWSVGAENEQFF. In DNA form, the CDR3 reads TGTGCCTGGAGTGTAGGAGCGGAGAATGAGCAGTTCTTC.

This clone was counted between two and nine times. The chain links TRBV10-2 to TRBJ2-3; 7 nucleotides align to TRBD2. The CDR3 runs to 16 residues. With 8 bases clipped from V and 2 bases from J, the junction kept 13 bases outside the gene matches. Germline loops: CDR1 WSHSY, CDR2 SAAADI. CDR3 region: CASGRGAGLLTDTQYF. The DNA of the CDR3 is TGCGCCAGCGGTCGCGGAGCGGGGCTACTCACAGATACGCAGTATTTT.

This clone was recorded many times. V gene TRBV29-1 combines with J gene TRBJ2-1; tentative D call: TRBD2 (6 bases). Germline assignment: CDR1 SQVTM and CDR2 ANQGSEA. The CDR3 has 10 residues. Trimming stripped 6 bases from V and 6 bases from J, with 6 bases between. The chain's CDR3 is CSVGGNEQFF. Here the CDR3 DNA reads TGCAGCGTCGGGGGCAATGAGCAGTTCTTC.

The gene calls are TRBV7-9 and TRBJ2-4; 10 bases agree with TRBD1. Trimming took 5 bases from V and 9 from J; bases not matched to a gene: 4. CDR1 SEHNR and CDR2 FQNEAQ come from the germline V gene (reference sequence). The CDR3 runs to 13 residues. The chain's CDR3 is CASSPTGGVIQYF. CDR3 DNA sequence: TGTGCCAGCAGCCCGACAGGGGGCGTCATTCAGTACTTC.

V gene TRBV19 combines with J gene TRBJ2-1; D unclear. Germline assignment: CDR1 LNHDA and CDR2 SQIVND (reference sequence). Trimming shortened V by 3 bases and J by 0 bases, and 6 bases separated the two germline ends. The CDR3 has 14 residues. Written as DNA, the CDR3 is TGTGCCAGTAGTATTGATGCCTCCTACAATGAGCAGTTCTTC. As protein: CASSIDASYNEQFF.

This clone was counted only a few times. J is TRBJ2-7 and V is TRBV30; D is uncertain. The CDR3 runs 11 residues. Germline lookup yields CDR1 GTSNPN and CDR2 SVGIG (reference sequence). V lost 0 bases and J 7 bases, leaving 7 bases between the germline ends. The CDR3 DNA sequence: TGTGCCTGGAGTGTAGAAGTTGAGCAGTACTTC. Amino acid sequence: CAWSVEVEQYF. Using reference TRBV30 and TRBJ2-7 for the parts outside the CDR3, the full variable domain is SQTIHQWPATLVQPVGSPLSLECTVEGTSNPNLYWYRQAAGRGLQLLFYSVGIGQISSEVPQNLSASRPQDRQFILSSKKLLLSDSGFYLCAWSVEVEQYFGPGTRLTVT.

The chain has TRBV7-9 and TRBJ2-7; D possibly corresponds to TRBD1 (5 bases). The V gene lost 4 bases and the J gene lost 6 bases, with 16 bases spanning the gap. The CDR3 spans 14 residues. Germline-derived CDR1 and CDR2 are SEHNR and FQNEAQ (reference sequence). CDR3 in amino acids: CASSSDSPGGEQYF. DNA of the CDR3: TGTGCCAGCAGCTCAGACAGTCCTGGTGGCGAGCAGTACTTC.

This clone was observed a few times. The CDR3 sequence is CASSIFGNSYEQYF. CDR3 DNA sequence: TGTGCCAGTAGTATATTCGGCAACTCCTACGAGCAGTACTTC. The J gene is TRBJ2-7, the V gene TRBV19; D not certain. V was trimmed by 2 bases and J by 0 bases, leaving 8 bases between them. CDR3 size: 14 residues. Germline CDR1 and CDR2: LNHDA and SQIVND (reference sequence).

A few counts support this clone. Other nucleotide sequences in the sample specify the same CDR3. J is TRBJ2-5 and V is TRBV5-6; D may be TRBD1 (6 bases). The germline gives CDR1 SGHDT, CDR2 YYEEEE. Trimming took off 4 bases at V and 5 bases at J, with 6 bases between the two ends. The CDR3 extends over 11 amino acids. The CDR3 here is CASSTGETQYF. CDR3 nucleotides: TGTGCCAGCAGCACAGGGGAGACCCAGTACTTC.

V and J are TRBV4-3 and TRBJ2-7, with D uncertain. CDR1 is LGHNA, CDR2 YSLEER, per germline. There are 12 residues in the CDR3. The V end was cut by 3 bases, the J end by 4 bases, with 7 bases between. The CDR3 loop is CASSQVGYEQYF. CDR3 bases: TGCGCCAGCAGCCAGGTCGGGTACGAGCAGTACTTC.